Listed below are T cell receptor beta chains from one sample, sequenced in a study of beta chain features in type 1 diabetes. Using immunoSEQ multiplex PCR, the repertoire was profiled, and TCRdb retains in-frame clones only, with some absent. The table includes about 230,000 clones, 15% to 20% detected once. Source material: naive CD4+ T cells from blood. Receptor source: a man between 25 and 39 years old with type 1 diabetes. The CDR3 runs from the conserved cysteine through the conserved F or W. A D gene is named only where the DNA matches it firmly. Not every row has a clone size; where given, it reads once, few, many or a size class.

clone size,J gene,D gene,V gene,CDR3 length,CDR3 protein,CDR3 DNA
NA,TRBJ2-1,NA,TRBV18,11,CASSPEGEQFF,TGTGCCAGCTCACCGGAGGGGGAGCAGTTCTTC
few,TRBJ2-6,NA,TRBV6-5,15,CASSQPSSGANVLTF,TGTGCCAGCAGTCAGCCGAGCTCTGGGGCCAACGTCCTGACTTTC
NA,TRBJ1-5,NA,TRBV23-1,12,CASSPGGEPQHF,TGCGCCAGCAGTCCCGGGGGGGAGCCCCAGCATTTT
NA,TRBJ1-4,NA,TRBV30,12,CAWSVQGEKLFF,TGTGCCTGGAGTGTTCAGGGAGAAAAACTGTTTTTT
few,TRBJ2-1,TRBD2,TRBV28,15,CASRPSGRIYNEQFF,TGTGCCAGCAGACCTAGCGGGAGGATTTACAATGAGCAGTTCTTC
few,TRBJ1-2,NA,TRBV15,11,CATSRAGGYTF,TGTGCCACCAGCAGAGCTGGGGGCTACACCTTC
few,TRBJ2-5,NA,TRBV18,12,CASSPGGETQYF,TGTGCCAGCTCACCAGGGGGAGAGACCCAGTACTTC
NA,TRBJ2-1,TRBD2,TRBV10-3,14,CAISETSGYNEQFF,TGTGCCATCAGTGAGACTAGCGGGTACAATGAGCAGTTCTTC
few,TRBJ1-5,NA,TRBV20-1,11,CSARGNQPQHF,TGCAGTGCTAGGGGCAATCAGCCCCAGCATTTT
few,TRBJ2-4,NA,TRBV7-9,12,CASSLGLNIQYF,TGTGCCAGCAGCTTGGGCTTAAACATTCAGTACTTC
few,TRBJ2-5,NA,TRBV5-4,13,CASSVRGGETQYF,TGTGCCAGCAGCGTCAGGGGAGGAGAGACCCAGTACTTC
NA,TRBJ1-2,NA,TRBV7-9,13,CASGRGTNYGYTF,TGTGCCAGCGGGCGGGGGACGAACTATGGCTACACCTTC
few,TRBJ2-1,NA,TRBV28,14,CASSLGSSYNEQFF,TGTGCCAGCAGTTTAGGGAGCTCCTACAATGAGCAGTTCTTC
few,TRBJ2-5,TRBD1,TRBV30,13,CAWATGLQETQYF,TGTGCCTGGGCGACAGGGCTCCAAGAGACCCAGTACTTC
NA,TRBJ2-7,NA,TRBV6-1,14,CASSENSGPYEQYF,TGTGCCAGCAGTGAAAATTCAGGACCCTACGAGCAGTACTTC
NA,TRBJ2-1,TRBD2,TRBV6-5,14,CASSLAGASNEQFF,TGTGCCAGCAGTCTAGCGGGAGCAAGCAATGAGCAGTTCTTC
few,TRBJ1-2,NA,TRBV7-2,12,CASSSTDYGYTF,TGTGCCAGCAGCTCTACAGATTATGGCTACACCTTC
NA,TRBJ2-1,TRBD1,TRBV9,15,CASSVGTGSYNEQFF,TGTGCCAGCAGCGTTGGGACAGGGTCCTACAATGAGCAGTTCTTC
few,TRBJ2-6,TRBD1,TRBV29-1,14,CSVVQGAGANVLTF,TGCAGCGTTGTACAGGGGGCTGGGGCCAACGTCCTGACTTTC
few,TRBJ2-4,NA,TRBV29-1,13,CSVDIGGKNIQYF,TGCAGCGTTGATATAGGGGGCAAAAACATTCAGTACTTC
few,TRBJ2-6,NA,TRBV4-2,15,CASSQDPSGANVLTF,TGTGCCAGCAGCCAAGACCCGTCTGGGGCCAACGTCCTGACTTTC
few,TRBJ1-3,NA,TRBV7-9,15,CASSSQLVSGNTIYF,TGTGCCAGCAGCTCACAGCTCGTCTCTGGAAACACCATATATTTT
NA,TRBJ2-4,NA,TRBV2,14,CASSESRVGNIQYF,TGTGCCAGCAGTGAAAGCAGGGTTGGAAACATTCAGTACTTC
few,TRBJ2-7,NA,TRBV7-2,14,CASSLYRQVDEQYF,TGTGCCAGCAGCCTGTACAGGCAGGTGGACGAGCAGTACTTC
few,TRBJ2-7,NA,TRBV9,14,CASSPDQSSYEQYF,TGTGCCAGCAGCCCGGACCAGAGCTCCTACGAGCAGTACTTC
few,TRBJ2-2,NA,TRBV11-1,15,CASTLQGRNTGELFF,TGTGCCAGCACACTGCAGGGCCGGAACACCGGGGAGCTGTTTTTT
NA,TRBJ1-1,NA,TRBV28,13,CASSFSWNTEAFF,TGTGCCAGCAGTTTTTCCTGGAACACTGAAGCTTTCTTT
few,TRBJ2-3,NA,TRBV6-1,14,CASSQTGRADTQYF,TGTGCCAGCAGTCAGACAGGGAGGGCAGATACGCAGTATTTT
few,TRBJ2-7,TRBD1,TRBV30,15,CAWRKTRGGSYEQYF,TGTGCCTGGAGGAAGACTCGAGGGGGCTCGTACGAGCAGTACTTC
few,TRBJ2-4,NA,TRBV4-1,15,CASSQEGGRENIQYF,TGCGCCAGCAGCCAAGAAGGTGGGAGAGAAAACATTCAGTACTTC
few,TRBJ1-1,TRBD1,TRBV5-1,13,CASSSDRVTEAFF,TGCGCCAGCAGCAGCGACAGGGTCACTGAAGCTTTCTTT
NA,TRBJ1-4,NA,TRBV23-1,13,CASSQPPGEKLFF,TGCGCCAGCAGTCAACCCCCGGGTGAAAAACTGTTTTTT
few,TRBJ2-3,TRBD2,TRBV9,18,CASSVAPGPLAATDTQYF,TGTGCCAGCAGCGTAGCTCCCGGGCCACTAGCGGCCACAGATACGCAGTATTTT
NA,TRBJ2-7,NA,TRBV25-1,11,CASSEWIEQYF,TGTGCCAGCAGTGAATGGATCGAGCAGTACTTC
NA,TRBJ1-1,NA,TRBV29-1,14,CSVEKEVMNTEAFF,TGCAGCGTTGAAAAAGAAGTCATGAACACTGAAGCTTTCTTT
NA,TRBJ2-1,NA,TRBV6-1,16,CASSESSGSSYNEQFF,TGTGCCAGCAGTGAAAGTAGCGGTAGCTCCTACAATGAGCAGTTCTTC
NA,TRBJ2-3,NA,TRBV5-1,14,CASSLGSSTDTQYF,TGCGCCAGCAGCTTGGGCTCCAGCACAGATACGCAGTATTTT
NA,TRBJ2-7,NA,TRBV6-1,15,CASSAGQQSSYEQYF,TGTGCCAGCAGTGCCGGACAGCAGAGCTCCTACGAGCAGTACTTC
NA,TRBJ2-7,NA,TRBV28,12,CASLSSTYEQYF,TGTGCCAGCCTGTCCAGCACCTACGAGCAGTACTTC
NA,TRBJ2-5,NA,TRBV9,17,CASSVSLVGSAQETQYF,TGTGCCAGCAGCGTTTCCCTTGTTGGGAGTGCTCAAGAGACCCAGTACTTC
NA,TRBJ1-2,NA,TRBV7-2,12,CASSLVSYGYTF,TGTGCCAGCAGCTTAGTCAGCTATGGCTACACCTTC
NA,TRBJ2-5,TRBD2,TRBV7-9,15,CASSLGASGRETQYF,TGTGCCAGCAGCTTAGGGGCTAGCGGAAGAGAGACCCAGTACTTC
few,TRBJ1-1,NA,TRBV7-2,14,CASSPQGRITEAFF,TGTGCCAGCAGCCCGCAGGGGCGTATCACTGAAGCTTTCTTT
few,TRBJ2-6,NA,TRBV29-1,12,CSAGSGANVLTF,TGCAGCGCGGGCTCTGGGGCCAACGTCCTGACTTTC
NA,TRBJ2-1,NA,TRBV5-4,15,CASSLAGDSYNEQFF,TGTGCCAGCAGCTTGGCAGGGGACTCCTACAATGAGCAGTTCTTC
NA,TRBJ2-5,TRBD1,TRBV4-3,15,CASSQGTGWQETQYF,TGCGCCAGCAGCCAAGGGACAGGGTGGCAAGAGACCCAGTACTTC
few,TRBJ2-2,NA,TRBV7-2,13,CASSIAETGELFF,TGTGCCAGCAGCATAGCAGAGACCGGGGAGCTGTTTTTT
few,TRBJ2-1,NA,TRBV6-1,16,CASSEVVSSADNEQFF,TGTGCCAGCAGTGAAGTAGTCAGCAGCGCAGACAATGAGCAGTTCTTC
NA,TRBJ2-7,NA,TRBV28,12,CASRDGAYEQYF,TGTGCCAGCCGGGACGGAGCCTACGAGCAGTACTTC
NA,TRBJ2-7,NA,TRBV6-5,13,CASKVGGSYEQYF,TGTGCCAGCAAAGTTGGGGGCTCCTACGAGCAGTACTTC
NA,TRBJ2-1,NA,TRBV18,14,CASSPPARYNEQFF,TGTGCCAGCTCACCACCGGCGAGGTACAATGAGCAGTTCTTC
few,TRBJ2-5,TRBD2,TRBV30,17,CAWSVRLGAGGGETQYF,TGTGCCTGGAGTGTACGTCTGGGAGCGGGAGGGGGAGAGACCCAGTACTTC
NA,TRBJ2-3,NA,TRBV23-1,16,CASSLDVGRVPDTQYF,TGCGCCAGCAGCCTGGACGTCGGCAGGGTGCCAGATACGCAGTATTTT
few,TRBJ1-4,NA,TRBV30,14,CAWSVLGGLKKLFF,TGTGCCTGGAGTGTACTGGGGGGCCTGAAGAAACTGTTTTTT
few,TRBJ2-7,TRBD2,TRBV28,16,CASSLLAGGSLAEQYF,TGTGCCAGCAGTTTACTAGCGGGAGGGAGTTTAGCCGAGCAGTACTTC
NA,TRBJ2-3,NA,TRBV30,15,CAWRTGLASRDTQYF,TGTGCCTGGCGGACCGGGCTCGCATCCAGAGATACGCAGTATTTT
few,TRBJ2-3,NA,TRBV27,13,CASIDRNKDTQYF,TGTGCCAGCATTGACAGAAACAAAGATACGCAGTATTTT
few,TRBJ2-5,TRBD2,TRBV30,13,CAWNGLAGETQYF,TGTGCCTGGAATGGGCTAGCGGGAGAGACCCAGTACTTC
few,TRBJ2-2,NA,TRBV6-6,10,CATGPGELFF,TGTGCTACTGGGCCCGGGGAGCTGTTTTTT